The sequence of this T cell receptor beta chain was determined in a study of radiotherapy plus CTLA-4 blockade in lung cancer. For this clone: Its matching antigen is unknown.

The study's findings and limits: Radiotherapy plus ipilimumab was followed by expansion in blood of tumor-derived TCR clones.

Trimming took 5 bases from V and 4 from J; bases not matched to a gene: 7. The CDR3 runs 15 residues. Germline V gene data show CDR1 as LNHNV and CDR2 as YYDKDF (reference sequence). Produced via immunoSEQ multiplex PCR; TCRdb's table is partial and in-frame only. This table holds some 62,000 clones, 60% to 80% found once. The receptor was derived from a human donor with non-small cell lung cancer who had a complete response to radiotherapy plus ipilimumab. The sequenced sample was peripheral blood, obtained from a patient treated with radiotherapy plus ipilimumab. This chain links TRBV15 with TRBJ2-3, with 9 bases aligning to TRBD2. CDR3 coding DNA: TGTGCCACCAGCGGGGGACTAGCCTTAGCAGATACGCAGTATTTT. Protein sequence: CATSGGLALADTQYF.